This T cell receptor beta chain derives from a study of CD8 T cells in ankylosing spondylitis. This clonotype was seen ten or more times. Looked up from germline, CDR1 is MGHRA and CDR2 is YSYEKL. The length of the CDR3 is 19 residues. V lost 2 bases, J lost 2 bases, and 10 bases stayed unmatched. TCRdb reanalysed the 5' RACE reads using MiXCR and keeps one entry per CDR3 protein. The sample lists 200,000 to 250,000 distinct CDR3 sequences, approximately 10% seen once, with about 2.5% in the top ten. The chain employs TRBV4-1 and TRBJ2-5; 14 bases line up with TRBD2. This receptor was identified in a male donor with ankylosing spondylitis or in good health (not recorded which). The sequencing sample was made of blood, either unsorted or a sorted T cell fraction (not recorded which). The CDR3 coding sequence is TGCGCCAGCAGCCAACCTCGACTAGCGGGGGGGCCGGGGCAAGAGACCCAGTACTTC. This sequence encodes CASSQPRLAGGPGQETQYF.